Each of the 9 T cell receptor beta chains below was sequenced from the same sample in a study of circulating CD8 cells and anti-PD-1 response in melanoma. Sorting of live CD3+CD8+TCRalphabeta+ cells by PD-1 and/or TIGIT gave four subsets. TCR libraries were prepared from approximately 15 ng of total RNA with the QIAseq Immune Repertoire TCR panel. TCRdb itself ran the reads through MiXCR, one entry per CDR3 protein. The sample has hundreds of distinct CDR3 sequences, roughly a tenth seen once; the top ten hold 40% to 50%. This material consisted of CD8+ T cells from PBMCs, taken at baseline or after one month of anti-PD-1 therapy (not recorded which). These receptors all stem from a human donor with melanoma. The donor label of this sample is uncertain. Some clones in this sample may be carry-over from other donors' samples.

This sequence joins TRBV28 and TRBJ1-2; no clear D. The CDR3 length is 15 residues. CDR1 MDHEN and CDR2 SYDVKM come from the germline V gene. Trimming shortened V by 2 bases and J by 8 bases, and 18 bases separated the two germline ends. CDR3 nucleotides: TGTGCCAGCAGTTTAAGCAATAGGGTGGCGGTGGGCTACACCTTC. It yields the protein CASSLSNRVAVGYTF.

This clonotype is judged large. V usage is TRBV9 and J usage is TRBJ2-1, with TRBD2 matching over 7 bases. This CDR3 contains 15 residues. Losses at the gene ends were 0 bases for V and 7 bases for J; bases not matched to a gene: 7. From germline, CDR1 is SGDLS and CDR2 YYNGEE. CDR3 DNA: TGTGCCAGCAGCGTAGAGAAGCGGGGTTGGAATGAGCAGTTCTTC. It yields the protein CASSVEKRGWNEQFF.

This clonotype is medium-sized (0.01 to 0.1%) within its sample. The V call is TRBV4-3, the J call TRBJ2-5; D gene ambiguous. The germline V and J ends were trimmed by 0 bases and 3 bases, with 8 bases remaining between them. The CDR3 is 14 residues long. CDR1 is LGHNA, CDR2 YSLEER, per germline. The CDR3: CASSQERREETQYF. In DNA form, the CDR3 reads TGCGCCAGCAGCCAAGAGAGGAGAGAAGAGACCCAGTACTTC.

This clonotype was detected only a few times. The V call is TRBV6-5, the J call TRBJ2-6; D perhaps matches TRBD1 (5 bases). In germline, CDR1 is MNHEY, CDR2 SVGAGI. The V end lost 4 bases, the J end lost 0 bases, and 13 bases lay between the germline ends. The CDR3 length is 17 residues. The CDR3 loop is CASSSSDSFSGANVLTF. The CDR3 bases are TGTGCCAGCAGTTCCTCCGACAGCTTCTCTGGGGCCAACGTCCTGACTTTC.

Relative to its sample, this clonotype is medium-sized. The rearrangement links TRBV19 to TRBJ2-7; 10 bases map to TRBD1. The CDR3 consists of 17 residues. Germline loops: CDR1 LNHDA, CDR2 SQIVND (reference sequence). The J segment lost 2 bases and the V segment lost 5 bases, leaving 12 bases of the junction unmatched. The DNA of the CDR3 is TGTGCCAGTAGTGGATTTACGGGGACAGGGGCAACCTACGAGCAGTACTTC. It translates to CASSGFTGTGATYEQYF.

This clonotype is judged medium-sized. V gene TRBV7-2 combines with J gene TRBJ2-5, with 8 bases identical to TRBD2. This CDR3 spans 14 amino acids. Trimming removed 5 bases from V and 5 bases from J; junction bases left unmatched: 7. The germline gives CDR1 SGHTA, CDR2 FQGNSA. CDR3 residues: CASSTGTRGETQYF. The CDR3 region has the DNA TGTGCCAGCAGCACGGGGACTAGAGGCGAGACCCAGTACTTC.

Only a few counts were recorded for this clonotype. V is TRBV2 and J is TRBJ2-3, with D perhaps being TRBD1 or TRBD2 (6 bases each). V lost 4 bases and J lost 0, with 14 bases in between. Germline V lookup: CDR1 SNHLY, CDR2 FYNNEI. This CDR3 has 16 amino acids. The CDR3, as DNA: TGTGCCAGCAGTGGAGAGGGGGGCGATAGCACAGATACGCAGTATTTT. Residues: CASSGEGGDSTDTQYF.

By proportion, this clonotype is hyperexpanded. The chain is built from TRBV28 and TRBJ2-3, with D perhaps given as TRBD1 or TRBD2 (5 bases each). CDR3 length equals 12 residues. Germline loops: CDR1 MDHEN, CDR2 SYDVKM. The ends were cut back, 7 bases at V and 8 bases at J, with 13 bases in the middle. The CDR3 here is CASTPPRGTQYF. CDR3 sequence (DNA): TGTGCCAGCACCCCCCCGAGGGGTACGCAGTATTTT.

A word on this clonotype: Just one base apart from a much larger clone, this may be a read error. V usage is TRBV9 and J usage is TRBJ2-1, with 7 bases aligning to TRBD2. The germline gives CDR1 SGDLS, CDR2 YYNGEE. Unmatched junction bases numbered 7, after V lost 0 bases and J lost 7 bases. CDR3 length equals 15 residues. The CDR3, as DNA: TGTGCCAGCAGCGTAGAGAAGCGGGGTTGTAATGAGCAGTTCTTC. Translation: CASSVEKRGCNEQFF.